This T cell receptor (beta chain) was documented in a study of blood T cells in healthy people across ages. The overall study: Template switching picked up about one barcoded beta molecule for each two T cells. Findings and caveats of the study: Older age coincided with a roughly linear decline in TCR beta diversity per million T cells. In long-lived donors, naive CD4+ cell counts and diversity exceeded those of aged donors.

A sample-barcoded 5' primer and a J-beta primer mix were used in a second PCR of about 6 to 11 cycles. Paired-end reads containing CDR3 totaled no fewer than 3 million for each sample. TCRdb reprocessed the 5' RACE reads via MiXCR and lists one record per CDR3 protein. Of approximately 830,000 distinct CDR3 sequences detected, approximately 67% appear once; the ten largest clones hold roughly a quarter. A word on this clonotype: As yet, its antigen is unknown.

The sequencing sample was made of blood. This TCR came from a man under 40 in good health.

The CDR3 sequence is CASSSRLAGGQLDTQYF. The CDR3 bases are TGCGCCAGCAGCTCAAGACTAGCGGGGGGGCAATTAGATACGCAGTATTTT. The chain links TRBV5-1 to TRBJ2-3; 14 bases are a match to TRBD2. Germline CDR1 is SGHRS and CDR2 is YFSETQ. This CDR3 is 17 amino acids long. After removal of 3 bases from V and 5 bases from J, the junction contained 8 bases not matched to a gene.